This T cell receptor beta chain was identified in a study of cytomegalovirus exposure and HLA in healthy donors. The PCR employed 60 Vbeta primers together with 13 Jbeta primers. Measured with immunoSEQ multiplex PCR; TCRdb has only the in-frame clones, and not every one. The table shows 60,000 to 85,000 clones, with 84% occurring only once. The receptor was derived from a man aged 65 to 79 in good health and CMV-seropositive. Sample: PBMCs.

CDR3 sequence: CASSDRDRGSYEQYF. CDR3 DNA: TGTGCCAGCAGTGACCGGGACAGGGGGTCCTACGAGCAGTACTTC. The rearrangement joins TRBV6-6 to TRBJ2-7, with TRBD1 matching over 11 bases. The V segment lost 5 bases and the J segment 1 base; nucleotides outside the gene matches: 4. Germline-derived CDR1 and CDR2 are MNHNY and SVGAGI (reference sequence). This CDR3 spans 15 amino acids.